Below are 30 T cell receptor beta chains sequenced from a single sample in a study of blood T cells in healthy people across ages. Primed by a sample-barcoded 5' primer and a J-beta primer mix, a second PCR proceeded for 7 to 11 cycles. TCRdb recomputed calls from the 5' RACE reads with MiXCR, one row per CDR3 protein. The table lists about 670,000 distinct CDR3 sequences, about 50% of them singletons. Sequenced sample: blood. The receptors originated from a woman of 80 years or more in good health.

Comments on this clonotype: A much more abundant neighbour one base away suggests this may be a read error. V is TRBV4-1 and J is TRBJ2-1, with 7 bases lining up with TRBD2. The CDR3 is 18 residues long. V shed 0 bases, J shed 10 bases, and the junction held 18 bases outside the gene matches. Germline assignment: CDR1 MGHRA and CDR2 YSYEKL. CDR3 nucleotide sequence: TGCGCCAGCAGCCAAGACTCCACCCAGACTAGCCTTCCTTACGAGCAGTTCTTC. Encoded protein: CASSQDSTQTSLPYEQFF.

This clonotype was counted at least ten times. The genes are TRBV28 and TRBJ2-5, with 7 bases that match TRBD1. The V gene's germline CDR1 is MDHEN and CDR2 SYDVKM. V lost 0 bases and J lost 5; bases outside the gene matches: 9. The CDR3 runs to 16 residues. Here the CDR3 DNA reads TGTGCCAGCAGTTTATGGGGGACAGTCGATAGGGAGACCCAGTACTTC. Residues: CASSLWGTVDRETQYF.

This clonotype has just one count. This chain connects TRBV3-1 to TRBJ1-4, with 10 nucleotides matching TRBD1. The CDR3 runs to 16 residues. In germline, CDR1 is LGHDT, CDR2 YNNKEL (reference sequence). Trimming cost V 4 bases and J 0 bases; bases outside gene matches: 2. Written as DNA, the CDR3 is TGTGCCAGCAGCCGCGGGACAGGGGCAACTAATGAAAAACTGTTTTTT. Its translation is CASSRGTGATNEKLFF.

The V and J genes are TRBV9 and TRBJ1-2, with a tentative D call TRBD1 (5 bases). The CDR3 has 12 residues. Germline CDR1 and CDR2: SGDLS and YYNGEE. Trimming cost V 4 bases and J 8 bases, with 12 bases left between them. DNA of the CDR3: TGTGCCAGCAGCCCAAGGGAGGGGGGCTACACCTTC. It codes for CASSPREGGYTF.

There are many counts of this clonotype. This chain links TRBV4-2 with TRBJ2-3; D is perhaps TRBD1 or TRBD2 (5 bases each). The V end was cut by 1 base, the J end by 3 bases, with 8 bases between. This CDR3 spans 14 amino acids. Germline loops: CDR1 LGHNA, CDR2 YNFKEQ. The CDR3 DNA is TGTGCCAGCAGCCAAGGGGGACGGACAGATACGCAGTATTTT. It specifies CASSQGGRTDTQYF.

This clonotype was seen only once. This may come from a read error, since a much larger clone is one base off. The chain employs TRBV6-5 and TRBJ1-5; D ambiguous. The V end was cut by 6 bases, the J end by 4 bases, with 10 bases between. The CDR3 is 13 residues long. Germline-derived CDR1 and CDR2 are MNHEY and SVGAGI. In DNA, the CDR3 is TGTGCCAGCAGAGCCTCATGGAATCAGCCCCAGCATTTT. It translates to CASRASWNQPQHF.

The V call is TRBV4-1, the J call TRBJ2-3, with D tentatively TRBD2 (5 bases). V dropped 2 bases and J dropped 0 bases, with 9 bases sitting between them. Germline CDR1 MGHRA, CDR2 YSYEKL. CDR3 length: 15 amino acids. This CDR3 is CASSQLGVSTDTQYF. CDR3 DNA: TGCGCCAGCAGCCAACTGGGAGTGAGCACAGATACGCAGTATTTT.

The CDR3 spells CASSSNVFSRHEQFF. Here the CDR3 DNA reads TGTGCCAGCAGCTCGAACGTTTTTTCTCGGCATGAGCAGTTCTTC. This chain uses TRBV7-9 with TRBJ2-1; unclear D gene. The CDR3 is 15 residues long. V shed 4 bases and J shed 8 bases, with 18 bases lying between them. Germline CDR1 is SEHNR and CDR2 is FQNEAQ (reference sequence).

With respect to this clonotype: The CDR3 ends on some other residue instead of the conserved phenylalanine or tryptophan, so this is likely a read error. The rearrangement uses TRBV7-8 and TRBJ2-1; weak D call: TRBD1 (6 bases). Germline loops: CDR1 SGHVS, CDR2 FQNEAQ. V was cut by 4 bases and J by 6 bases, with 13 bases left in between. The CDR3 loop spans 14 amino acids. The CDR3 DNA sequence: TGTGCCAGCAGCTCCGGGACAAAACTCAATGAGCAGTTCTTG. This sequence encodes CASSSGTKLNEQFL.

This clonotype showed up many times. CDR3 in amino acids: CAWSAPRAAYGYTF. The CDR3 DNA reads as TGTGCCTGGAGTGCGCCCAGGGCGGCCTATGGCTACACCTTC. The rearrangement links TRBV30 to TRBJ1-2, with D tentatively TRBD1 (5 bases). From germline, CDR1 is GTSNPN and CDR2 SVGIG (reference sequence). V lost 1 base, J lost 4 bases, and 13 bases lay in between. This CDR3 contains 14 residues. The full variable domain, its missing parts supplied by reference TRBV30 and TRBJ1-2, is SQTIHQWPATLVQPVGSPLSLECTVEGTSNPNLYWYRQAAGRGLQLLFYSVGIGQISSEVPQNLSASRPQDRQFILSSKKLLLSDSGFYLCAWSAPRAAYGYTFGSGTRLTVV.

The gene calls are TRBV10-3 and TRBJ2-5; 9 positions match TRBD1. V was clipped by 6 bases and J by 4 bases; unmatched bases: 12. Germline CDR1 reads ENHRY; CDR2 reads SYGVKD. The CDR3 has 16 residues. The CDR3 loop is CAIRSSLGQGIETQYF. The CDR3 region has the DNA TGTGCCATCAGGAGTTCCCTGGGACAGGGCATAGAGACCCAGTACTTC.

This clonotype appeared many times. The chain uses TRBV5-6 and TRBJ2-5; weak D call: TRBD1 (5 bases). The CDR3 totals 13 residues. The germline V and J ends were trimmed by 1 base and 5 bases, with 9 bases remaining between them. Germline CDR1 reads SGHDT; CDR2 reads YYEEEE. The CDR3 loop reads CASSLRGEETQYF. The CDR3 coding sequence is TGTGCCAGCAGCTTGAGGGGTGAGGAGACCCAGTACTTC.

The CDR3 loop is CASSLGLGVYEQYF. In DNA, the CDR3 is TGTGCCAGCAGCTTAGGCCTCGGCGTCTACGAGCAGTACTTC. The chain uses TRBV7-9 and TRBJ2-5, with D uncertain. The J call may be incorrect, as the DNA end agrees better with TRBJ2-7. Germline loops: CDR1 SEHNR, CDR2 FQNEAQ (reference sequence). CDR3 length: 14 residues.

The J gene is TRBJ2-7, the V gene TRBV30; D perhaps matches TRBD1 (5 bases). With 0 bases removed from V and 5 bases from J, the gap between germline ends came to 14 bases. This CDR3 has 14 residues. Germline CDR1 reads GTSNPN; CDR2 reads SVGIG (reference sequence). The DNA for the CDR3 is TGTGCCTGGAGTGTTTGGGCCTTGGGGCACGAGCAGTACTTC. Amino acid sequence: CAWSVWALGHEQYF.

A word on this clonotype: This sequence may be a read error, since a much larger clone differs from it by one base. The V gene is TRBV5-1, the J gene TRBJ1-2, with TRBD1 matching over 12 bases. Germline V CDR1 and CDR2: SGHRS, YFSETQ. The CDR3 has 14 amino acids. J was trimmed by 7 bases and V by 4 bases; bases with no gene match: 5. CDR3 sequence: CASSGDRGQVGYTF. The CDR3 nucleotides are TGCGCCAGCAGCGGGGACAGGGGGCAGGTTGGCTACACCTTC.

About this clonotype itself: This clone may be a read error of a much larger clone one base away. The chain is built from TRBV7-8 and TRBJ2-1; the match to TRBD1 covers 7 bases. This CDR3 spans 15 amino acids. CDR1 and CDR2 from the germline V gene are SGHVS and FQNEAQ. The CDR3 DNA reads as TGTGCCAGCAGCTTACAGGGGGTATTCTACGATGAGCAGTTCTTC. This gives the protein CASSLQGVFYDEQFF.

As for this clonotype: A much larger clone differs by one base, so this may be a read error. The rearrangement uses TRBV11-2 and TRBJ2-4, with 8 nucleotides matching TRBD2. The CDR3 covers 19 residues. Looked up from germline, CDR1 is SGHAT and CDR2 is FQNNGV. CDR3 region: CARSFNGGEFRVAKNIQYF. The CDR3 DNA reads TGTGCCCGCAGTTTTAACGGGGGGGAGTTTAGGGTAGCCAAAAACATTCAGTACTTC. The variable domain in full, with the rest retrieved from reference TRBV11-2 and TRBJ2-4, is EAGVAQSPRYKIIEKRQSVAFWCNPISGHATLYWYQQILGQGPKLLIQFQNNGVVDDSQLPKDRFSAERLKGVDSTLKIQPAKLEDSAVYLCARSFNGGEFRVAKNIQYFGAGTRLSVL.

The chain employs TRBV10-3 and TRBJ2-7, with TRBD2 identical over 9 bases. Germline CDR1 reads ENHRY; CDR2 reads SYGVKD. CDR3 length: 14 residues. Trimming removed 4 bases from V and 3 bases from J; junction bases left unmatched: 4. In DNA, the CDR3 is TGTGCCATCAGTGGGCTAGCGGGAAACTACGAGCAGTACTTC. Amino acid sequence: CAISGLAGNYEQYF.

This clonotype came up many times. The chain employs TRBV18 and TRBJ2-5, with D uncertain. This CDR3 spans 16 amino acids. The germline CDR1 and CDR2 sequences are KGHSH and LQKENI. V lost 0 bases and J lost 2, with 13 bases in between. The CDR3 DNA sequence: TGTGCCAGCTCACCACCTATAGGTCTGGGACAAGAGACCCAGTACTTC. This encodes CASSPPIGLGQETQYF. The full variable domain, its missing parts supplied by reference TRBV18 and TRBJ2-5, is NAGVMQNPRHLVRRRGQEARLRCSPMKGHSHVYWYRQLPEEGLKFMVYLQKENIIDESGMPKERFSAEFPKEGPSILRIQQVVRGDSAAYFCASSPPIGLGQETQYFGPGTRLLVL.

The chain couples TRBV20-1 to TRBJ1-2, with no clear D. Per the germline V gene, CDR1 is DFQATT and CDR2 is SNEGSKA (reference sequence). V dropped 6 bases and J dropped 0 bases, with 11 bases sitting between them. The CDR3 is 13 residues long. In DNA, the CDR3 is TGCAGTGCCCCCAGGTCCACTAACTATGGCTACACCTTC. This sequence encodes CSAPRSTNYGYTF.

This clonotype was detected many times. The chain has TRBV12-3 or TRBV12-4 and TRBJ2-1; D possibly uses TRBD1 or TRBD2 (6 bases each). The ends were cut back, 5 bases at V and 7 bases at J, with 12 bases in the middle. The CDR3 is made up of 13 amino acids. CDR3 nucleotides: TGTGCCAGCAGTATTCAGGGGAGGAATGAGCAGTTCTTC. Protein sequence: CASSIQGRNEQFF.

The J gene is TRBJ2-1, the V gene TRBV12-3 or TRBV12-4; D tentatively fits TRBD1 or TRBD2 (5 bases each). Trimming stripped 6 bases from V and 10 bases from J, with 19 bases between. The CDR3 is made up of 14 amino acids. In DNA, the CDR3 is TGTGCCAGCAGCCCCACCACGTTAGGGGACGAGCAGTTCTTC. Amino acid sequence: CASSPTTLGDEQFF.

A note on this clonotype: Just one base apart from a much larger clone, this may be a read error. This chain joins TRBV7-9 and TRBJ2-7; 8 bases are shared with TRBD1. The CDR3 is 17 residues long. CDR1 SEHNR and CDR2 FQNEAQ come from the germline V gene (reference sequence). V was clipped by 3 bases and J by 6 bases; unmatched bases: 16. The CDR3 reads CASSFGAGTGSVSEQYF. The CDR3 DNA reads as TGTGCCAGCAGCTTCGGAGCCGGGACAGGATCCGTCTCCGAGCAGTACTTC. Full variable domain (rest looked up from reference TRBV7-9 and TRBJ2-7): DTGVSQNPRHKITKRGQNVTFRCDPISEHNRLYWYRQTLGQGPEFLTYFQNEAQLEKSRLLSDRFSAERPKGSFSTLEIQRTEQGDSAMYLCASSFGAGTGSVSEQYFGPGTRLTVT.

This clonotype was counted only a few times. A much larger clone differs from this one at a single base, so this may be a read error. V gene TRBV21-1 combines with J gene TRBJ2-6. TRBV21-1 is termed a pseudogene. The CDR3 totals 17 residues. The DNA for the CDR3 is TGTGCCAGCAGCAAAGAGTCGTTGCGCTCTGGGGCCAACGTCCTGACTTTC. Translation gives CASSKESLRSGANVLTF.

The chain is built from TRBV3-1 and TRBJ2-1; D perhaps matches TRBD2 (5 bases). Germline-derived CDR1 and CDR2 are LGHDT and YNNKEL (reference sequence). This CDR3 has 16 amino acids. V lost 3 bases and J lost 7, with 19 bases in between. In nucleotides, the CDR3 is TGTGCCAGCAGCCAGAGTGGCGGTCCTACGGGGAATGAGCAGTTCTTC. Amino acid sequence: CASSQSGGPTGNEQFF.

V usage is TRBV7-2 and J usage is TRBJ2-5; D may be TRBD2 (6 bases). This CDR3 is 14 amino acids long. V gave up 3 bases and J gave up 5 bases, with 13 bases separating them. The V gene's germline CDR1 is SGHTA and CDR2 FQGNSA. The CDR3: CASSLGSAGETQYF. In DNA, the CDR3 is TGTGCCAGCAGCTTGGGGAGTGCGGGGGAGACCCAGTACTTC.

This clonotype was seen ten or more times. CDR3 in amino acids: CSAKDSLPYNEQFF. CDR3 nucleotide sequence: TGCAGTGCTAAGGACAGTCTACCCTACAATGAGCAGTTCTTC. V usage is TRBV20-1 and J usage is TRBJ2-1, with a possible D match to TRBD1 (6 bases). Germline V gene data show CDR1 as DFQATT and CDR2 as SNEGSKA (reference sequence). This CDR3 is built from 14 residues. Trimming stripped 4 bases from V and 2 bases from J, with 12 bases between.

This clonotype occurred once. The V gene is TRBV7-2, the J gene TRBJ2-1; D is unclear. This CDR3 has 11 amino acids. Per germline, CDR1 SGHTA and CDR2 FQGNSA. Trimming pared 4 bases from V and 10 bases from J, leaving 8 bases between. The CDR3 spells CASSSQEEQFF. In DNA, the CDR3 is TGTGCCAGCAGCTCCCAGGAGGAGCAGTTCTTC.

This clonotype was counted at least ten times. The chain recombines TRBV6-1 with TRBJ2-5; D possibly corresponds to TRBD1 (6 bases). Germline V gene lookup returns CDR1 MNHNS and CDR2 SASEGT. Trimming shortened V by 3 bases and J by 4 bases, and 24 bases separated the two germline ends. The CDR3 is 18 residues long. The CDR3 loop is CASSEEGQSARGSETQYF. CDR3 DNA sequence: TGTGCCAGCAGTGAGGAAGGGCAATCCGCCAGGGGATCAGAGACCCAGTACTTC.

Of note for this clonotype: With a much larger clone just one base away, this may be a read error. This chain connects TRBV2 to TRBJ2-1; 8 bases map to TRBD2. The CDR3 extends over 14 amino acids. Germline assignment: CDR1 SNHLY and CDR2 FYNNEI. CDR3 region: CASNAGGSHNEQFF. In DNA form, the CDR3 reads TGTGCCAGCAACGCGGGAGGCTCCCACAATGAGCAGTTCTTC. Together with reference TRBV2 and TRBJ2-1, the CDR3 gives the full variable domain: EPEVTQTPSHQVTQMGQEVILRCVPISNHLYFYWYRQILGQKVEFLVSFYNNEISEKSEIFDDQFSVERPDGSNFTLKIRSTKLEDSAMYFCASNAGGSHNEQFFGPGTRLTVL.